This T cell receptor beta chain was found in a study of T cells in Graves' hyperthyroidism and ophthalmopathy. Findings and caveats of the study: Blood samples included most of the expanded thyroid clonotypes exceeding 0.001. Classification by a 13 V-J model distinguished ophthalmopathy from stable hyperthyroidism.

The TCR beta CDR3 regions underwent amplification using RNA transcripts as the source. First-round RT-PCR of the TCR CDR3 relied on the HTBI primer set. TCRdb analysed the multiplex PCR reads with MiXCR anew, one entry per CDR3 protein. The data show about 720,000 distinct CDR3 sequences, with 15% to 20% seen just once and about a sixth held by the top ten. The study left out patients who had uncontrolled infection, other autoimmune disease, pregnancy or lactation. This clonotype appeared many times. Antigen specificity is unknown. CDR3 length: 14 amino acids. Deletions cut 1 base from V and 8 bases from J, with 13 bases between. Germline loops: CDR1 SNHLY, CDR2 FYNNEI.

Sequencing was done on a sample of blood. The clonotype originates from a woman aged 45-59 years with Graves' hyperthyroidism that later progressed to Graves' ophthalmopathy. The chain employs TRBV2 and TRBJ2-3; TRBD1 or TRBD2 may be the D gene (6 bases each). In nucleotides, the CDR3 is TGTGCCAGCAGTGAAGGTCAGGGGCGGGGTACGCAGTATTTT. This encodes CASSEGQGRGTQYF.